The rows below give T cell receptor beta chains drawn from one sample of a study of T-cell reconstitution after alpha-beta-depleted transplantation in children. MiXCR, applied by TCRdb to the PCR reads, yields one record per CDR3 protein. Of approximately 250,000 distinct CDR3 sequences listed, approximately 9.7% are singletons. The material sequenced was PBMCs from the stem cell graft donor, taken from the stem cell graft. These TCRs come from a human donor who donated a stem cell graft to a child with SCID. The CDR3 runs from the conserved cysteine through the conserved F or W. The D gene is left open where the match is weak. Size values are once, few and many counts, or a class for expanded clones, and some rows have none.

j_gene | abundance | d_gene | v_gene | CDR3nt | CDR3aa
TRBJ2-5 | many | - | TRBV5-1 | TGCGCCAGCAGCTTGGCCGGGGTAGCGCAAGAGACCCAGTACTTC | CASSLAGVAQETQYF
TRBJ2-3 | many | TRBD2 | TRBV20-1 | TGCAGTGCTAGAGATTACCCGGGACTATCCACAGATACGCAGTATTTT | CSARDYPGLSTDTQYF
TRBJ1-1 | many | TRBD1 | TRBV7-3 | TGTGCCAGCAGCTTTGACAGGGGAGCCACTGAAGCTTTCTTT | CASSFDRGATEAFF
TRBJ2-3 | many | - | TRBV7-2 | TGTGCCAGCAGCTTAGATGGGGGGCTGGATACGCAGTATTTT | CASSLDGGLDTQYF
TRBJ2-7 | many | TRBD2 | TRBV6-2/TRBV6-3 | TGTGCCAGCAGTTACTCGAAACTAGCGGGGGACTACGAGCAGTACTTC | CASSYSKLAGDYEQYF
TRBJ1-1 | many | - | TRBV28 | TGTGCCAGCAGTTTTCTATCGGAGGTGAACACTGAAGCTTTCTTT | CASSFLSEVNTEAFF
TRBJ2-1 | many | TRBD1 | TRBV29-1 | TGCAGCACAGACAGGGTAGGCAATGAGCAGTTCTTC | CSTDRVGNEQFF
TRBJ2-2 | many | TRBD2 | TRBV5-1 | TGCGCCAGCAGCTTGGTAGGACTAGCGGGAACCGGGGAGCTGTTTTTT | CASSLVGLAGTGELFF
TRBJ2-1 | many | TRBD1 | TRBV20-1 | TGCAGTGCTAGCCGCCGGGACAGGTTATACAATGAGCAGTTCTTC | CSASRRDRLYNEQFF
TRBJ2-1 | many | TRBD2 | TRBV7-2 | TGTGCCAGCAGCTTTAAGCGGGGGGGCCTCTTTGAGCAGTTCTTC | CASSFKRGGLFEQFF
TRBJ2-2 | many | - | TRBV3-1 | TGTGCCAGCAGCCAAGATGGCCGAAAGCTGTTTTTT | CASSQDGRKLFF
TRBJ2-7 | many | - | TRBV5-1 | TGCGCCAGCAGCGCGGACAGTCAATACGAGCAGTACTTC | CASSADSQYEQYF
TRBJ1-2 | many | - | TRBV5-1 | TGCGCCAGCAGCTTGGGACACCGGCCCGGAGATGGCTACACCTTC | CASSLGHRPGDGYTF
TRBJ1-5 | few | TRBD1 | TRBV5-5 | TGTGCCAGCAGCTCCTTAACAGGGGCTGTTCAGCCCCAGCATTTT | CASSSLTGAVQPQHF
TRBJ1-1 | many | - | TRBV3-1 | TGTGCCAGCCGAGGGCTACTGAACACTGAAGCTTTCTTT | CASRGLLNTEAFF
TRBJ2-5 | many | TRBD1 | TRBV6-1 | TGTGCCAGCAGTGAAGCGCTTTCCCCGGCACGAACAGGGGAAGAGACCCAGTACTTC | CASSEALSPARTGEETQYF
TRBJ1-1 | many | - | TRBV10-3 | TGTGCCATCAGTCCGACGGGGGCCACTGAAGCTTTCTTT | CAISPTGATEAFF
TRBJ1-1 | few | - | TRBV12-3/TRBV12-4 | TGTGCCAGCACTCTAGCCGGGAACACTGAAGCTTTCTTT | CASTLAGNTEAFF
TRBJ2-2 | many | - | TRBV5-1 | TGCGCCAGCAGCTTGTATCAGAACACCGGGGAGCTGTTTTTT | CASSLYQNTGELFF
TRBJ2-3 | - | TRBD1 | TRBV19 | TGTGCCAGTAGTGCCGCCGGGACAGGGGGAGTGGATACGCAGTATTTT | CASSAAGTGGVDTQYF
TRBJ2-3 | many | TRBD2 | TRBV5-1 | TGCGCCAGCAGCTTGACTAGCGGGCGACACACAGATACGCAGTATTTT | CASSLTSGRHTDTQYF
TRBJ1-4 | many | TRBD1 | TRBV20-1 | TGCAGTGCGGCAGGGGGCACGGGGGAAAAACTGTTTTTT | CSAAGGTGEKLFF
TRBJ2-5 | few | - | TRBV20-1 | TGCAGTGCTAGAGATCCCCGGGTGGTGCGGGAGACCCAGTACTTC | CSARDPRVVRETQYF
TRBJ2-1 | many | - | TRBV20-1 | TGCAGTGCGAAAAGCCACAGGCATCGTCTGGGTGAGCAGTTCTTC | CSAKSHRHRLGEQFF
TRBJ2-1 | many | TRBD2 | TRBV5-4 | TGTGCCAGCAGCTCCCCTGCGGGGGGCTCCTACAATGAGCAGTTCTTC | CASSSPAGGSYNEQFF
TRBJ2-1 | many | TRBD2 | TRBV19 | TGTGCCAGTAGCCTAATAGCGGGGAGCTCCTACAATGAGCAGTTCTTC | CASSLIAGSSYNEQFF
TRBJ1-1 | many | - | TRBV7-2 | TGTGCCAGCAGCCTCCGGTGGAGAGACACTGAAGCTTTCTTT | CASSLRWRDTEAFF
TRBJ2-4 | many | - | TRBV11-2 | TGTGCCAGCAGCGAATTAAGCGGACAGCAAACCAAAAACATTCAGTACTTC | CASSELSGQQTKNIQYF
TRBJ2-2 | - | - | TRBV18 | TGTGCCAGCTCACCACTATCGACGGATACCGGGGAGCTGTTTTTT | CASSPLSTDTGELFF
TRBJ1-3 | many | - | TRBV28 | TGTGCCAGCAGTTTGCTTACTGCAGGGGCGGTCGGAAACACCATATATTTT | CASSLLTAGAVGNTIYF